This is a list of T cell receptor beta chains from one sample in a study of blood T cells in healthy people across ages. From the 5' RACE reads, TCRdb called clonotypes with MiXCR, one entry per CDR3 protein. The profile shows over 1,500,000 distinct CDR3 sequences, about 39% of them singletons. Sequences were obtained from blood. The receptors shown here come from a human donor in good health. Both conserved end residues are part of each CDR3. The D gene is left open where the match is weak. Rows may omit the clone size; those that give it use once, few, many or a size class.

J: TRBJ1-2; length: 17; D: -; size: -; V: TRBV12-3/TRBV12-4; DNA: TGTGCCAGCAGTAATAAGGGTGGCCCGGGGCTACTCTATGGCTACACCTTC; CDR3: CASSNKGGPGLLYGYTF
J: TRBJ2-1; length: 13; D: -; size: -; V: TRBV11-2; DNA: TGTGCCAGCAGCTTATTGTGGTCCAATGAGCAGTTCTTC; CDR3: CASSLLWSNEQFF
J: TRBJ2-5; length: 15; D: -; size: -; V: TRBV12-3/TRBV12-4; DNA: TGTGCCAGCAGTTTAGTCCCGCAGGGGCAAGAGACCCAGTACTTC; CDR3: CASSLVPQGQETQYF
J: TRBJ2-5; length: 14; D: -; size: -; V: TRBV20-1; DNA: TGCAGTGCTGATAGAGGGGTAGCGGTAGAGACCCAGTACTTC; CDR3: CSADRGVAVETQYF
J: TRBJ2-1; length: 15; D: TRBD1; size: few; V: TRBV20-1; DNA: TGCAGTGCTAGAGAATTGGGGACAGGGGACAATGAGCAGTTCTTC; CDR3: CSARELGTGDNEQFF
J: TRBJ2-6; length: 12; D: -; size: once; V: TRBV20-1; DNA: TGCAGGGCTAGCCGGGGGGCCAACGTCCTGACTTTC; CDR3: CRASRGANVLTF
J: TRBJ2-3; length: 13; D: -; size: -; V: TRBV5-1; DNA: TGCGCCAGCAGCTTGCGGATAAGAGATACGCAGTATTTT; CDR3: CASSLRIRDTQYF
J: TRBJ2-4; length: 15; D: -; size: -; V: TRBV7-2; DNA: TGTGCCAGCAGCTTAGTTGGCATGGCTTCAAACATTCAGTACTTC; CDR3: CASSLVGMASNIQYF
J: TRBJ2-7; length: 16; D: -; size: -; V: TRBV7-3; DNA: TGTGCCAGCAGCTTAACGTTAGTGAGCTCCTACAATGAGCAGTACTTC; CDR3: CASSLTLVSSYNEQYF
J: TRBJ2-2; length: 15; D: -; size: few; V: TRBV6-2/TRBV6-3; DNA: TGTGCCAGCAGCCGCGGGACAGCGAACACCGGGGAGCTGTTTTTT; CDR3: CASSRGTANTGELFF
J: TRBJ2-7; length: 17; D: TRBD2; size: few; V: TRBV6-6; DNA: TGTGCCAGCAGTTACTCACGGGGGGCGGGGGGGCCCAACGAGCAGTACTTC; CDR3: CASSYSRGAGGPNEQYF
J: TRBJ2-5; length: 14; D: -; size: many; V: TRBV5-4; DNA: TGTGCCAGCAGCTTGGAGGGTGACCAAGAGACCCAGTACTTC; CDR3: CASSLEGDQETQYF
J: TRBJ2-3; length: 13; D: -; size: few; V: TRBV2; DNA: TGTGCCAGCGGAAGAACCTTAAAGGATACGCAGTATTTT; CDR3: CASGRTLKDTQYF
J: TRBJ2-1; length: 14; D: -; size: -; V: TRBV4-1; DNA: TGCGCCAGCAGCCAAGAGCTAAACGGCAATGAGCAGTTCTTC; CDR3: CASSQELNGNEQFF
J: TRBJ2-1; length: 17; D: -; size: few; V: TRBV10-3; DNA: TGTGCCATCAGGGGTCCAGGCGTAGAATTCTCCTACAATGAGCAGTTCTTC; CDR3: CAIRGPGVEFSYNEQFF
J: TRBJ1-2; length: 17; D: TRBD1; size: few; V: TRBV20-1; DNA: TGCAGTGCTAGAGACCCGACAGGGGGCTTCCCTGACTATGGCTACACCTTC; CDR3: CSARDPTGGFPDYGYTF
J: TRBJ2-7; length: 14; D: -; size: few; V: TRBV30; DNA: TGTGCCTGGAGTGTATCGCGGGTCGGCGACGAGCAGTACTTC; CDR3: CAWSVSRVGDEQYF
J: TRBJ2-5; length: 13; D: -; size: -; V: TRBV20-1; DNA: TGCAGTGCCCCGAGCGGAGATGGAGAGACCCAGTACTTC; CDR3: CSAPSGDGETQYF
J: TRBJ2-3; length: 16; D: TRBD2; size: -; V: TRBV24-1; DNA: TGTGCCACCAACCCCGGGACTAGCGGGGAAACAGATACGCAGTATTTT; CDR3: CATNPGTSGETDTQYF
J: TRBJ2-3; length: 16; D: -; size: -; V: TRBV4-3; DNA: TGCGCCAGCAGCCAAGATAATCGCCAGAGCACAGATACGCAGTATTTT; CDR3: CASSQDNRQSTDTQYF
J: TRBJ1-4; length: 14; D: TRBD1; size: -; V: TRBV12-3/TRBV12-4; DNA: TGTGCCAGCAGAACGACAGGGAGGAGAGGAAAACTGTTTTTT; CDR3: CASRTTGRRGKLFF
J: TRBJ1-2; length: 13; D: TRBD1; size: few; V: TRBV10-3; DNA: TGTGCCATCAGCACAGGGGGCTACTATGGCTACACCTTC; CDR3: CAISTGGYYGYTF
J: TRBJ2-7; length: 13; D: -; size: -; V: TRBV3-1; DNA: TGTACCAGCAGCCACAACGACATCTACGAGCAGTACTTC; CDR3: CTSSHNDIYEQYF
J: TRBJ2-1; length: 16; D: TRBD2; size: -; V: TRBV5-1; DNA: TGCGCCAGCAGCTTGGGGCCTAGCGGGGTAAGGAATGAGCAGTTCTTC; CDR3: CASSLGPSGVRNEQFF
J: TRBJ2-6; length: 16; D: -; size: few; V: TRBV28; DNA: TGTGCCAGCAGTCGACCCGTGGCCTCTGGGGCCAACGTCCTGACTTTC; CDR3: CASSRPVASGANVLTF
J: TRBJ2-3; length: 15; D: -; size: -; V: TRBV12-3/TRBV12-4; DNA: TGTGCCAGCAGTTTACGGCAAACTAAAACAGATACGCAGTATTTT; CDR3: CASSLRQTKTDTQYF
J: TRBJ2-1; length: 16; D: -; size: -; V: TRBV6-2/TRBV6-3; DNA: TGTGCCAGCAGTTACTCGTCGGTTATTTCCTACAATGAGCAGTTCTTC; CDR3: CASSYSSVISYNEQFF
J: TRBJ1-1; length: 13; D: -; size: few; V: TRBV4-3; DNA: TGCGCCAGCAGCCAAGATAGGGCATCCTTAGCTTTCTTT; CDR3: CASSQDRASLAFF
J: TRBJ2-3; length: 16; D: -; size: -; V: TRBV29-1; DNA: TGCAGCGTTGAAGAGATTTCAGGGGTGGCCACAGATACGCAGTATTTT; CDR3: CSVEEISGVATDTQYF
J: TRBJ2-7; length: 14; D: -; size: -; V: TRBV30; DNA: TGTGCCTGGACCCCCTCGGCGGGTTACTACGAGCAGTACTTC; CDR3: CAWTPSAGYYEQYF
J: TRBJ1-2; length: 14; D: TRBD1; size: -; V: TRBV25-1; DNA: TGTGCCAGCAGTGAATGGAGAGGGACAGGCAGCTACACCTTC; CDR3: CASSEWRGTGSYTF
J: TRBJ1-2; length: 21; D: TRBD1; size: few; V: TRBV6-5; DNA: TGTGCCAGCAGTTACTCGAAGTTGGGTTCCGGACAGGGGGCTCCTAACTATGGCTACACCTTC; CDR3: CASSYSKLGSGQGAPNYGYTF
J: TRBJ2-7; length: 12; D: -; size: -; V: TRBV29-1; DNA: TGCAGCGTCAGGGTTTCCTCCTACGAGCAGTACTTC; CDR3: CSVRVSSYEQYF
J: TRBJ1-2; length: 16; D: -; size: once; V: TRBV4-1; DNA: TGCGCCAGCAGCCAAGATATAAGGGCAGCCCTCTATGGCTACACCTTC; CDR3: CASSQDIRAALYGYTF
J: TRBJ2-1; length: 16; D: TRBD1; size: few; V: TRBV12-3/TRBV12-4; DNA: TGTGCCAGCAGTTTACGACAGGGGTTAAAGGACAATGAGCAGTTCTTC; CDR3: CASSLRQGLKDNEQFF
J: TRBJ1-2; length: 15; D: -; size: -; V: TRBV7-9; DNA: TGTGCCAGCAGCTTCGAGGGACCCCGCCTCTATGGCTACACCTTC; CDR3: CASSFEGPRLYGYTF
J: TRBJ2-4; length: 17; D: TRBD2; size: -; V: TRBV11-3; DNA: TGTGCCAGCAGCTTAGATGGGACTAGGAGAGCCAAAAACATTCAGTACTTC; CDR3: CASSLDGTRRAKNIQYF
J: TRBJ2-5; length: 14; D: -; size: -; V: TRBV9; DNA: TGTGCCAGCAGCGATGGGGATCGAGTGGAGACCCAGTACTTC; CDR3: CASSDGDRVETQYF
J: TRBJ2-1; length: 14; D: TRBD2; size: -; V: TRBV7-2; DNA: TGTGCCAGCAGCTCCTCCTTAGCGGGGGGCGAGCAGTTCTTC; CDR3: CASSSSLAGGEQFF
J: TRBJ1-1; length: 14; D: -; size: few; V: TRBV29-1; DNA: TGCAGCGTTGAGAGGGTCGCTTTGAACACTGAAGCTTTCTTT; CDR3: CSVERVALNTEAFF
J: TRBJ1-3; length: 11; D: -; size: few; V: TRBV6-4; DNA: TGTGCCAGCGCGGTTTGGAACACCATATATTTT; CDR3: CASAVWNTIYF
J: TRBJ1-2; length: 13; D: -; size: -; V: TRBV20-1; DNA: TGCAGTGCTAGGGCTTTCAGGGGCGGTGGCTACACCTTC; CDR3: CSARAFRGGGYTF
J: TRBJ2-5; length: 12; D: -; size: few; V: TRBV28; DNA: TGTGCCAGCCTCAAACCCCCGAGGACCCAGTACTTC; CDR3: CASLKPPRTQYF
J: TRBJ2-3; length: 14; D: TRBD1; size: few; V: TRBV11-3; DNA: TGTGCCAGCAGCACCGGGACAGCCACAGATACGCAGTATTTT; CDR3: CASSTGTATDTQYF
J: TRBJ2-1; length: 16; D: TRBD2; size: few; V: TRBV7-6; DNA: TGTGCCAGCAGCTTAGAGCGGGGGCTGGCTTACAATGAGCAGTTCTTC; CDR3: CASSLERGLAYNEQFF
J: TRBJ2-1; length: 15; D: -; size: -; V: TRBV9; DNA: TGTGCCAGCAGCCGAACAGCAAGCTCCTACAATGAGCAGTTCTTC; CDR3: CASSRTASSYNEQFF
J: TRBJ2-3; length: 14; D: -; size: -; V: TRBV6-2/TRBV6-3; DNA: TGTGCCAGCAGTGAGCTACTTGTGGCAGATACGCAGTATTTT; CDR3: CASSELLVADTQYF
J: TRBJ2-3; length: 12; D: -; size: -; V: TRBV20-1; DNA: TGCAGTGCCGCGGACTCCCCAGATACGCAGTATTTT; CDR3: CSAADSPDTQYF
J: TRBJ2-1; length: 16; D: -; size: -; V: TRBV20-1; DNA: TGCAGTGCTAGTGATGACGGGGGTCCTACCTACAATGGGCAGTTCTTC; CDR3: CSASDDGGPTYNGQFF
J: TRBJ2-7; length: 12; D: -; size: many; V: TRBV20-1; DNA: TGCAGTGCCCAGAGGGGCACTTACGAGCAGTACTTC; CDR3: CSAQRGTYEQYF
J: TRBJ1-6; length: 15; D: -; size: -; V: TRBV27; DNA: TGTGCCAGCAGTATGGGACTGAGCTATAATTCACCCCTCCACTTT; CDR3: CASSMGLSYNSPLHF
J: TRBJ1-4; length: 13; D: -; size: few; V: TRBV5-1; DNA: TGCGCCAGCAGCGCCGGACAGAATGAAAAACTGTTTTTT; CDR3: CASSAGQNEKLFF
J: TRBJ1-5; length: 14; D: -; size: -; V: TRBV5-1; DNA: TGCGCCAGCAGCCCGGGGGTTGGGGGGCAGCCCCAGCATTTT; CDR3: CASSPGVGGQPQHF
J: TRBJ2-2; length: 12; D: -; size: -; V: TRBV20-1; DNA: TGCAGTGCGAGGAAAGAAACCGGGGAGCTGTTTTTT; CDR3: CSARKETGELFF